What follows are 21 T cell receptor beta chains derived from one specimen sequenced in a study of blood T cell repertoires in COVID-19. TCRdb keeps only in-frame clones here, not all; method: immunoSEQ multiplex PCR. Of 250,000 to 400,000 clones listed, around 88% are singletons. The material sequenced was peripheral blood. Every receptor here comes from a woman aged 25-40 years with COVID-19, enrolled during active disease.

The chain combines TRBV5-1 with TRBJ1-6; D perhaps matches TRBD1 (5 bases). Trimming pared 0 bases from V and 7 bases from J, leaving 8 bases between. The CDR3 spans 14 residues. CDR1 is SGHRS and CDR2 is YFSETQ in the germline V gene. CDR3: CASSLGQPNSPLHF. Written as DNA, the CDR3 is TGCGCCAGCAGCTTGGGACAGCCGAATTCACCCCTCCACTTT.

The V gene is TRBV7-2, the J gene TRBJ1-1; no clear D gene. The CDR3 has 14 amino acids. V was pared by 4 bases and J by 1 base, with 10 bases between. Looked up from germline, CDR1 is SGHTA and CDR2 is FQGNSA. This CDR3 is CASSSVGENTEAFF. For the CDR3, the DNA is TGTGCCAGCAGCTCCGTTGGAGAGAACACTGAAGCTTTCTTT.

This clone was counted a single time. The chain couples TRBV7-6 to TRBJ1-6, with D possibly TRBD1 on 5 matching bases. The CDR3 length is 13 residues. Germline V gives CDR1 SGHVS, CDR2 FNYEAQ. V lost 6 bases, J lost 7 bases, and 10 bases lay in between. The CDR3 spells CASRPGKNSPLHF. The CDR3 nucleotides read TGTGCCAGCAGGCCAGGGAAAAATTCACCCCTCCACTTT. Together with reference TRBV7-6 and TRBJ1-6, the CDR3 gives the full variable domain: GAGVSQSPRYKVTKRGQDVALRCDPISGHVSLYWYRQALGQGPEFLTYFNYEAQQDKSGLPNDRFSAERPEGSISTLTIQRTEQRDSAMYRCASRPGKNSPLHFGNGTRLTVT.

The CDR3 here is CASSLLQGSPPEAFF. For the CDR3, the DNA is TGTGCCAGCAGTTTACTCCAGGGTTCACCCCCTGAAGCTTTCTTT. V and J are TRBV27 and TRBJ1-1, with D tentatively TRBD1 (5 bases). Trimming stripped 2 bases from V and 6 bases from J, with 16 bases between. CDR3 length: 15 amino acids. Germline V lookup: CDR1 MNHEY, CDR2 SMNVEV (reference sequence).

This chain joins TRBV19 and TRBJ1-6, with 9 positions matching TRBD1. CDR1 LNHDA and CDR2 SQIVND come from the germline V gene (reference sequence). Trimming cost V 7 bases and J 7 bases; bases outside gene matches: 8. This CDR3 comprises 15 residues. CDR3 residues: CASTPAGTGNSPLHF. CDR3 coding DNA: TGTGCCAGTACCCCCGCCGGGACAGGGAATTCACCCCTCCACTTT. The variable domain in full, completed from reference TRBV19 and TRBJ1-6, reads DGGITQSPKYLFRKEGQNVTLSCEQNLNHDAMYWYRQDPGQGLRLIYYSQIVNDFQKGDIAEGYSVSREKKESFPLTVTSAQKNPTAFYLCASTPAGTGNSPLHFGNGTRLTVT.

This sequence joins TRBV7-8 and TRBJ2-7; D is possibly TRBD1 (5 bases). Trimming left V 4 bases short and J 4 bases short, with 14 bases between. Germline V CDR1 and CDR2: SGHVS, FQNEAQ. The CDR3 sequence is 14 residues long. This CDR3 reads CASSWGSGAYEQYV. CDR3 in DNA: TGTGCCAGCAGCTGGGGCTCTGGGGCTTACGAGCAGTACGTC.

This clone was recorded many times. Additional DNA sequences in this sample encode the identical CDR3. The chain carries TRBV6-2 or TRBV6-3 and TRBJ2-5; D not resolved. The germline V gene encodes CDR1 MNHEY and CDR2 SVGEGT. The length of the CDR3 is 12 residues. V was trimmed by 2 bases and J by 5 bases, leaving 6 bases between them. CDR3 in amino acids: CASSYVRETQYF. DNA for the CDR3: TGTGCCAGCAGTTACGTTCGGGAGACCCAGTACTTC.

The V gene is TRBV11-3, the J gene TRBJ1-2; D is unresolved. Germline V gives CDR1 SGHNT, CDR2 YENEEA. V shed 5 bases and J shed 2 bases, with 6 bases lying between them. The CDR3 sequence is 12 residues long. The CDR3 bases are TGTGCCAGCAGCCAAAAAAACTATGGCTACACCTTC. This codes for CASSQKNYGYTF. The full variable domain, in which reference TRBV11-3 and TRBJ1-2 provide the parts outside the CDR3, is EAGVVQSPRYKIIEKKQPVAFWCNPISGHNTLYWYLQNLGQGPELLIRYENEEAVDDSQLPKDRFSAERLKGVDSTLKIQPAELGDSAVYLCASSQKNYGYTFGSGTRLTVV.

The rearrangement joins TRBV7-9 to TRBJ2-5, with TRBD1 matching over 9 bases. Germline V gene data show CDR1 as SEHNR and CDR2 as FQNEAQ (reference sequence). This CDR3 region has 15 residues. With V trimmed by 2 bases and J by 5 bases, 6 bases remained unmatched. CDR3 sequence reads: CASSLWDRDEETQYF. Here the CDR3 DNA reads TGTGCCAGCAGCTTATGGGACAGGGACGAGGAGACCCAGTACTTC.

This rearrangement joins TRBV7-9 to TRBJ2-1; D is uncertain. The CDR3 contains 14 residues. The V and J ends lost 5 bases and 0 bases respectively, with 8 bases between them. Germline CDR1 and CDR2: SEHNR and FQNEAQ (reference sequence). The CDR3 DNA is TGTGCCAGCAGCCCACTGAACTCCTACAATGAGCAGTTCTTC. Translated: CASSPLNSYNEQFF. The full variable domain, with the rest looked up from reference TRBV7-9 and TRBJ2-1, is DTGVSQNPRHKITKRGQNVTFRCDPISEHNRLYWYRQTLGQGPEFLTYFQNEAQLEKSRLLSDRFSAERPKGSFSTLEIQRTEQGDSAMYLCASSPLNSYNEQFFGPGTRLTVL.

The J gene is TRBJ1-6, the V gene TRBV3-1 (or the pseudogene TRBV3-2); D possibly corresponds to TRBD1 (5 bases). CDR3 length equals 15 residues. Germline CDR1 is LGHDT and CDR2 is YNNKEL (reference sequence). V lost 1 base and J 6 bases, leaving 10 bases between the germline ends. The CDR3 nucleotides are TGTGCCAGCAGCCAAGGTTCAGGGTTTAATTCACCCCTCCACTTT. Translated: CASSQGSGFNSPLHF.

V gene TRBV18 combines with J gene TRBJ1-1, with a weak D call TRBD1 (5 bases). This CDR3 is 14 amino acids long. With 2 bases removed from V and 1 base from J, the gap between germline ends came to 8 bases. CDR1 and CDR2 (germline): KGHSH, LQKENI. CDR3 residues: CASSPTTANTEAFF. The CDR3 nucleotides read TGTGCCAGCTCACCAACGACAGCGAACACTGAAGCTTTCTTT.

This chain links TRBV3-1 (or the pseudogene TRBV3-2) with TRBJ2-2; no clear D. The germline CDR1 and CDR2 sequences are LGHDT and YNNKEL (reference sequence). The CDR3 is 14 amino acids. V shed 0 bases and J shed 6 bases, with 8 bases lying between them. CDR3 coding DNA: TGTGCCAGCAGCCAAGACAAGGAGCCCGGGGAGCTGTTTTTT. This gives the protein CASSQDKEPGELFF.

The chain links TRBV5-6 to TRBJ1-1, with D unresolved. Trimming shortened V by 4 bases and J by 1 base, and 11 bases separated the two germline ends. Germline values: CDR1 SGHDT, CDR2 YYEEEE. The CDR3 consists of 14 residues. Written as DNA, the CDR3 is TGTGCCAGCAGCCTATGGGGAGCGAACACTGAAGCTTTCTTT. It translates to CASSLWGANTEAFF.

This sequence joins TRBV2 and TRBJ2-3; TRBD1 matches at 11 bases. The CDR3 loop spans 14 amino acids. Germline CDR1 is SNHLY and CDR2 is FYNNEI. V was pared by 4 bases and J by 6 bases, with 3 bases of the junction left unmatched. CDR3 nucleotides: TGTGCCAGCAGTGCGGGGACAGGGGGGGATACGCAGTATTTT. Amino acids: CASSAGTGGDTQYF.

The rearrangement joins TRBV11-2 to TRBJ2-1; the match to TRBD2 covers 11 bases. V dropped 5 bases and J dropped 0; count of bases not matched to a gene: 9. The CDR3 consists of 18 residues. Germline V lookup: CDR1 SGHAT, CDR2 FQNNGV. CDR3 DNA sequence: TGTGCCAGCAGCACACTAGCGGGGGACCTACACTCCTACAATGAGCAGTTCTTC. It translates to CASSTLAGDLHSYNEQFF.

The chain uses TRBV6-6 and TRBJ1-3; 7 positions agree with TRBD1. Trimming removed 6 bases from V and 3 bases from J; junction bases left unmatched: 8. Germline V gives CDR1 MNHNY, CDR2 SVGAGI (reference sequence). This CDR3 contains 15 residues. The CDR3 sequence is CASRHQGVVGNTIYF. In nucleotides, the CDR3 is TGTGCCAGCAGGCATCAGGGGGTAGTTGGAAACACCATATATTTT.

The rearrangement links TRBV24-1 to TRBJ2-5; no reliable D call. This CDR3 has 12 amino acids. Trimming stripped 9 bases from V and 0 bases from J, with 7 bases between. Germline CDR1 KGHDR, CDR2 SFDVKD. The CDR3 sequence is CATDGYQETQYF. The CDR3 DNA sequence: TGTGCCACCGACGGGTACCAAGAGACCCAGTACTTC.

The chain recombines TRBV6-5 with TRBJ1-5; D gene uncertain. There are 14 residues in the CDR3. V was pared by 2 bases and J by 6 bases, with 11 bases between. Germline CDR1 MNHEY, CDR2 SVGAGI. The CDR3 coding sequence is TGTGCCAGCAGTTACGGGCCCAGTACTCAGCCCCAGCATTTT. Protein: CASSYGPSTQPQHF.

In regard to this clone: Other DNA sequences in this specimen translate into the identical CDR3. J is TRBJ1-1 and V is TRBV6-5; D is unclear. V gave up 2 bases and J gave up 0 bases, with 4 bases separating them. The CDR3 runs 13 residues. Germline loops: CDR1 MNHEY, CDR2 SVGAGI. CDR3 coding DNA: TGTGCCAGCAGTTACAGCGTGAACACTGAAGCTTTCTTT. Its protein product is CASSYSVNTEAFF.

The chain couples TRBV5-1 to TRBJ1-2; TRBD1 agrees at 7 bases. Germline CDR1 reads SGHRS; CDR2 reads YFSETQ. V trimming: 4 bases; J trimming: 6 bases; junction bases outside the gene matches: 9. The CDR3 is made up of 14 amino acids. This CDR3 reads CASSAPPGTDGYTF. The CDR3 nucleotides are TGCGCCAGCAGCGCGCCCCCCGGGACAGATGGCTACACCTTC.